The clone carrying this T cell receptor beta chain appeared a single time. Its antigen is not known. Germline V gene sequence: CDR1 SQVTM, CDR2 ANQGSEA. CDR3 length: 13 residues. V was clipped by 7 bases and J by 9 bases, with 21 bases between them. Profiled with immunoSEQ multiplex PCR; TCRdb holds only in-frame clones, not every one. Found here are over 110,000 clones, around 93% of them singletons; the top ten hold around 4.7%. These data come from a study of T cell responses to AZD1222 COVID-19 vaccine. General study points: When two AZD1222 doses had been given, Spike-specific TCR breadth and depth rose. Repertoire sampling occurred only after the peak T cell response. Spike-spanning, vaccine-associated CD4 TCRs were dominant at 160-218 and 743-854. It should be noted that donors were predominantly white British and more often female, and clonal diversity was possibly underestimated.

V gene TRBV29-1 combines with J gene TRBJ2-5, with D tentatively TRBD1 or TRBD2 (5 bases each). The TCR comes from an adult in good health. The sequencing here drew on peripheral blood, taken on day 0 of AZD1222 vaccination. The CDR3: CSAREGGKGPQYF. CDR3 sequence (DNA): TGCAGCGCGAGAGAAGGAGGAAAGGGACCCCAGTACTTC.